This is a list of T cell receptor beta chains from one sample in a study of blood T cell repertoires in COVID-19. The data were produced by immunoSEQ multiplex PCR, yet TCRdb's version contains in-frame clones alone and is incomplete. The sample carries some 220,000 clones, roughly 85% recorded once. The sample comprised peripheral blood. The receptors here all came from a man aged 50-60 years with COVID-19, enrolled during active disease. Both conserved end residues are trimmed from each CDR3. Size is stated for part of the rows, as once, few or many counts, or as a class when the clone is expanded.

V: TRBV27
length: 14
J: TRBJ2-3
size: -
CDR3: ASSLGLAGGPDTQY

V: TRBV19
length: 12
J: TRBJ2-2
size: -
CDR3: ASRPIANTGELF

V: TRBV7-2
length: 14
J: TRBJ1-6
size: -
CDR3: ASSVQGASYNSPLH

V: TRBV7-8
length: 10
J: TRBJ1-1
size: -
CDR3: ASSPFGTEAF

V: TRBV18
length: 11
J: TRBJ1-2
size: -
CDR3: ASSPGQGNGYT

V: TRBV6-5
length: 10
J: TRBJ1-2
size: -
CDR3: ASRRATDGYT

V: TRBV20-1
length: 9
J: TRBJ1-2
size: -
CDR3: SVRYPFGYT

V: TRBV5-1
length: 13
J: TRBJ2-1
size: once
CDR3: ASSLSTSGNDEQF

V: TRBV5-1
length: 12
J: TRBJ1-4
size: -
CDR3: ASSVGTGPEKLF

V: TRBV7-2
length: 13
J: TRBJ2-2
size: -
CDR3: ASSPYSTGSGELF

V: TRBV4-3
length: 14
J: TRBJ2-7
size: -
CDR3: ASSQDYSGPLREQY

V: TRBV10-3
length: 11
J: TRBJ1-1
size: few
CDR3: AIRTGVNTEAF

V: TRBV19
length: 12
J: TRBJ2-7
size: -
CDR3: ASSKGQAPYEQY

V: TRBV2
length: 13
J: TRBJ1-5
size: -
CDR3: ASREDRGPNQPQH

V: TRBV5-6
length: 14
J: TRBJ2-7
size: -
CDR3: ASSLDRGQGTYEQY

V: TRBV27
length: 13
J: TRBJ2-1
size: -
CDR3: ASSLRASDYNEQF

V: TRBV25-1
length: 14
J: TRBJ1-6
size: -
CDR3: ASSETPGQKSSPLH

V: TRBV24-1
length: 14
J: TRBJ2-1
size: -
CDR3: ATSAPGQSSYNEQF

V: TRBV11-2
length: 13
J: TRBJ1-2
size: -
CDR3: ASSPGTGSGYGYT

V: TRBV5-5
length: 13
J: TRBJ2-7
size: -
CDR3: ASSLGDVDSYEQY

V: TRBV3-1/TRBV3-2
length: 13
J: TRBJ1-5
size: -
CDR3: ASSQGGTGRQPQH

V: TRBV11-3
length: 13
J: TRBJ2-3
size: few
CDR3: ASSPPGYGTDTQY

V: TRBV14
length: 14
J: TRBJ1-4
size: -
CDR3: ASSQDSLGAAEKLF

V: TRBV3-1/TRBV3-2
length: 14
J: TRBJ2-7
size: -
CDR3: ASSTTGGEFSYEQY

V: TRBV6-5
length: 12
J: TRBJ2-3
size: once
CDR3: ASSHTGVTDTQY

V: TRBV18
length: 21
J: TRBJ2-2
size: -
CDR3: ASSPSGTGGVLRSISNTGELF

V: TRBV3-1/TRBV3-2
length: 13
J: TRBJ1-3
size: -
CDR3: ASSERDRAGNTIY

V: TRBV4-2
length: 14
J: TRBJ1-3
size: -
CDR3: ASSQDNNALGDTIY

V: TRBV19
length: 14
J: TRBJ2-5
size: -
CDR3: ASSIEGQGAKETQY

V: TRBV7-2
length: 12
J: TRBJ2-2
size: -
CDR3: ASSLQGNTGELF

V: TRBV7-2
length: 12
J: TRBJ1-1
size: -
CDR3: ASSRSGTETEAF

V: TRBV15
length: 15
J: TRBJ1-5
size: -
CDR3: ATSRDTWPGDTQPQH

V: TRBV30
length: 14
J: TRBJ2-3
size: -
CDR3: AWSGTSGAPTDTQY

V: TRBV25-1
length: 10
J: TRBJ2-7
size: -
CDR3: ASSPLGASQY

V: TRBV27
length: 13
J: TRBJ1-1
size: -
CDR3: ASSFRQGGSSEAF

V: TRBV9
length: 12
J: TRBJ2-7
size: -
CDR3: ASSPGGTGYEQY

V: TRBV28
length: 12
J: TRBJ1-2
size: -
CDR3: ASRIGQRPYGYT

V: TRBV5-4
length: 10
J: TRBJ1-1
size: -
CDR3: ASSLADTEAF

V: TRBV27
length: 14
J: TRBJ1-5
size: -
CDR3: ASSLSLRGGNQPQH

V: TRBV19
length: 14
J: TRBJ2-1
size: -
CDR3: ASSLIAGSSYNEQF

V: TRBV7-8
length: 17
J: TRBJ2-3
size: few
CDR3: ASNENRDLFGFASDTQY

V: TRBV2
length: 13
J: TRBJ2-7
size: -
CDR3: ASSEGVGQGYEQY

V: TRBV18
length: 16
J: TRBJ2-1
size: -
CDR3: ASSLGTGAGSSYNEQF

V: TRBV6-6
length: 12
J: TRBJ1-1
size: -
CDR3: ASTVTWMDTEAF

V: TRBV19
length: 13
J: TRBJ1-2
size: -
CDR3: ASSLSNGANYGYT

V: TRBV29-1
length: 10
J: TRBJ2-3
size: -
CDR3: RGKQYTDTQY